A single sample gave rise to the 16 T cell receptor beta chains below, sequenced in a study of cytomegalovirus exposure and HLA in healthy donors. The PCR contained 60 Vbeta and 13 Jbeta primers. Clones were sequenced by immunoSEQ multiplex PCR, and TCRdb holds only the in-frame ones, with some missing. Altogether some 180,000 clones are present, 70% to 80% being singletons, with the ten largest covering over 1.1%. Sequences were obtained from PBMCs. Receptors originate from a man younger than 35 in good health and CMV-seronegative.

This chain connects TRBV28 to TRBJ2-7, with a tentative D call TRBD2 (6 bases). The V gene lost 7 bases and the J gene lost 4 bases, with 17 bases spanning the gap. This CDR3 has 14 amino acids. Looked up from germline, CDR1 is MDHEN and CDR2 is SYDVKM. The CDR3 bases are TGTGCCAGCACGGGGGTCGGGACCCAATACGAGCAGTACTTC. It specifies CASTGVGTQYEQYF.

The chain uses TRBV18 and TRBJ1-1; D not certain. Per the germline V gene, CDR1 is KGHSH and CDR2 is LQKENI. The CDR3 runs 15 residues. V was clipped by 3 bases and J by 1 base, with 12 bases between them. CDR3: CASSPPGVRNTEAFF. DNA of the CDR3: TGTGCCAGCTCACCGCCCGGGGTGAGGAACACTGAAGCTTTCTTT.

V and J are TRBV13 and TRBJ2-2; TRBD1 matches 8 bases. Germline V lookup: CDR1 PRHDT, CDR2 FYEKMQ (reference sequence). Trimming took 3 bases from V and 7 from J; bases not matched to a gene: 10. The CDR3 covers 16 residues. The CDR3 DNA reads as TGTGCCAGCAGCTTTCGGGCAGGGGGCGCAGTCGGGGAGCTGTTTTTT. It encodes CASSFRAGGAVGELFF.

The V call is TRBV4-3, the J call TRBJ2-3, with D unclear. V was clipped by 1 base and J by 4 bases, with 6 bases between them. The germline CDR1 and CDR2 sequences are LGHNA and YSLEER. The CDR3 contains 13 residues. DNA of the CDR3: TGCGCCAGCAGCCAAGGTGGGCCAGATACGCAGTATTTT. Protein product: CASSQGGPDTQYF.

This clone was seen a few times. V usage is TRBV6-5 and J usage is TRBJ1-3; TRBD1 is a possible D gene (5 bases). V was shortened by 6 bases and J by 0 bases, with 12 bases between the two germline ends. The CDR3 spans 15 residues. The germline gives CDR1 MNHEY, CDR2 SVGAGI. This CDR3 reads CASSPRQSSGNTIYF. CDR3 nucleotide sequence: TGTGCCAGCAGCCCCAGACAGAGCTCTGGAAACACCATATATTTT.

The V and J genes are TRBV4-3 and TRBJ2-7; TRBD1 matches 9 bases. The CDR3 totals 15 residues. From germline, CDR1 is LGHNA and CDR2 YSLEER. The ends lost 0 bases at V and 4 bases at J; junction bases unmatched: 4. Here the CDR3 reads CASSQDKGQGYEQYF. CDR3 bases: TGCGCCAGCAGCCAAGATAAGGGACAGGGTTACGAGCAGTACTTC.

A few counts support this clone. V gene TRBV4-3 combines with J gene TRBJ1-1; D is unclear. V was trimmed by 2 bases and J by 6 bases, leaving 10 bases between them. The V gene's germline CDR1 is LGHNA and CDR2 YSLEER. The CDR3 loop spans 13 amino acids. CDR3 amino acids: CASSQSGESEAFF. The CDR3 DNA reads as TGCGCCAGCAGCCAATCCGGAGAGTCTGAAGCTTTCTTT.

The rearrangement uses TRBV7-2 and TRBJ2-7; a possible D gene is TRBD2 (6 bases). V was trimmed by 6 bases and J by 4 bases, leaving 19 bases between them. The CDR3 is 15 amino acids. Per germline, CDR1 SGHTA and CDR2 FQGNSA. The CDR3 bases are TGTGCCAGCAGTCACGGGGGAGGCACCCCTTACGAGCAGTACTTC. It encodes CASSHGGGTPYEQYF.

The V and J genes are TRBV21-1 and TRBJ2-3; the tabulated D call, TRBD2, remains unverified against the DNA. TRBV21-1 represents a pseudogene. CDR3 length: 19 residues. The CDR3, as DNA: TGTGCCAGCAATCCACTAGCGGGAGAGGATTATTGGCCATTAGATACGCAGTATTTT. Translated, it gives CASNPLAGEDYWPLDTQYF.

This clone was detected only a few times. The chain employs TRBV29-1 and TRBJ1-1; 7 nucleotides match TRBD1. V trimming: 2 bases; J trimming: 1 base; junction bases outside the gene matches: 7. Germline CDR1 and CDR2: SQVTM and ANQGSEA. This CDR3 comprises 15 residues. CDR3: CSVETRGRGNTEAFF. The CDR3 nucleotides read TGCAGCGTTGAAACGAGGGGGCGCGGGAACACTGAAGCTTTCTTT.

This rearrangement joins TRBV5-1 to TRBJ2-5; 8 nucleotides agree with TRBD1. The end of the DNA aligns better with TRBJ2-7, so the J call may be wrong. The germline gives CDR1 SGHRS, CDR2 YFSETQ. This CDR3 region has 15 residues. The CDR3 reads CASSPTGTGSYEQYF. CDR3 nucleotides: TGCGCCAGCAGCCCTACCGGGACAGGCTCCTACGAGCAGTACTTC.

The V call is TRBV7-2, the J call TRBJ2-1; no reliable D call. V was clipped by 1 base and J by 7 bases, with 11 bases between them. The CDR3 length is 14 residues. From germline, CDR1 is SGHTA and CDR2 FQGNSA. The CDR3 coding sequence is TGTGCCAGCAGCTTAGGCCCTCAGGTGAATGAGCAGTTCTTC. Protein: CASSLGPQVNEQFF. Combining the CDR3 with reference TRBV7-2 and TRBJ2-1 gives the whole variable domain GAGVSQSPSNKVTEKGKDVELRCDPISGHTALYWYRQSLGQGLEFLIYFQGNSAPDKSGLPSDRFSAERTGGSVSTLTIQRTQQEDSAVYLCASSLGPQVNEQFFGPGTRLTVL.

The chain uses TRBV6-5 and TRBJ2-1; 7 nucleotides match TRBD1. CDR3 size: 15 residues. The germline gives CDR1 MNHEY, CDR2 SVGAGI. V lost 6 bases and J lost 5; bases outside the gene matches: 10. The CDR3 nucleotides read TGTGCCAGCAGAAGAGGGGACGGACAGGACAATGAGCAGTTCTTC. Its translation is CASRRGDGQDNEQFF.

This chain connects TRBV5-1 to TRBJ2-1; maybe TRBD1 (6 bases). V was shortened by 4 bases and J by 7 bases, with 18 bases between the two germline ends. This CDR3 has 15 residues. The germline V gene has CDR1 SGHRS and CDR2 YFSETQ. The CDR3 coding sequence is TGCGCCAGCAGCACGACAGGTGTGGGGTGGAATGAGCAGTTCTTC. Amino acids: CASSTTGVGWNEQFF.

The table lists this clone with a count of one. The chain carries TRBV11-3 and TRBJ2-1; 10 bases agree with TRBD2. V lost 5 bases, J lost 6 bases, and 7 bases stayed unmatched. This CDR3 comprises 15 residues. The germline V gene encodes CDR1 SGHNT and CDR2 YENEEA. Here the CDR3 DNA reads TGTGCCAGCAGCCCTGCTAGCGGGAGCCTCAATGAGCAGTTCTTC. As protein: CASSPASGSLNEQFF.

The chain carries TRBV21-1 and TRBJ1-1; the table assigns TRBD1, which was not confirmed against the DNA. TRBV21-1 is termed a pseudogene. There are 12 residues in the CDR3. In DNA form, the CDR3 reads TGTGCCAGCAGCAAAGGAGACAGGGGAGCTTTCTTT. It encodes CASSKGDRGAFF.